These 12 T cell receptor beta chains came from one sample sequenced in a study of T cells in women clearing cervical HPV infection. Repertoires were generated with immunoSEQ multiplex PCR, while TCRdb's copy carries only in-frame clones and drops some. This repertoire includes more than 25,000 clones. Source material: blood buffy coat. The receptors stem from a woman between 18 and 70 years old with a cervical HPV16 infection that either progressed to CIN3+ or cleared (not recorded which).

As concerns this clone: A read error may produce the germline difference seen at one junction end. From the germline J gene comes the end of the CDR3, since the read stops 3 residues before it. Other DNA sequences within the sample encode an identical CDR3. The rearrangement uses TRBV30 and TRBJ1-3; the D gene is possibly TRBD1 (5 bases). CDR1 and CDR2 from the germline V gene are GTSNPN and SVGIG (reference sequence). The CDR3 contains 13 residues. Here the CDR3 reads CAWGGVDGNTIYF. CDR3 DNA, as far as it was read: TGTGCCTGGGGGGGGGTCGACGGAAACACG.

In regard to this clone: The read ends 3 residues shy of where the CDR3 ends; the end is completed using the germline J gene. The rearrangement uses TRBV7-2 and TRBJ1-1; D unclear. The CDR3 consists of 14 residues. V lost 5 bases to trimming and J lost 4 bases, with 14 bases between them. Germline values: CDR1 SGHTA, CDR2 FQGNSA. CDR3 DNA, as far as it was read: TGTGCCAGCAGCCCCTTTCTACTAAGCACTGAA. Protein product: CASSPFLLSTE. From start to end, the CDR3 is CASSPFLLSTEAFF. Complete variable domain (other parts from reference TRBV7-2 and TRBJ1-1): GAGVSQSPSNKVTEKGKDVELRCDPISGHTALYWYRQSLGQGLEFLIYFQGNSAPDKSGLPSDRFSAERTGGSVSTLTIQRTQQEDSAVYLCASSPFLLSTEAFFGQGTRLTVV.

As regards this clone: The sequenced fragment ends 3 residues before the CDR3 boundary, so the rest is inferred from the germline J gene. The gene calls are TRBV7-2 and TRBJ1-2, with TRBD1 matching 7 bases. The CDR3 runs to 13 residues. The germline CDR1 and CDR2 sequences are SGHTA and FQGNSA. CDR3 DNA (partial): TGTGCCAGCAGCCCCCGACCCAGGGGGGGC. This gives the protein CASSPRPRGG. In full, the CDR3 reads CASSPRPRGGYTF.

A remark on this clone: The CDR3 end is not reached by the read, which stops 3 residues before it; the germline J gene fills it in. J is TRBJ2-7 and V is TRBV18; 10 positions match TRBD1. Germline CDR1 is KGHSH and CDR2 is LQKENI. This CDR3 comprises 15 residues. Trimming took 5 bases from V and 0 from J; bases not matched to a gene: 4. CDR3 bases read: TGTGCCAGCTCAAAGGACAGGGGGAGCTCCTACGAG. Its translation: CASSKDRGSSYE. The full CDR3 is CASSKDRGSSYEQYF.

Worth noting for this clone: The read ends 3 residues before the CDR3 terminus; that terminus is restored from the germline J gene. The V and J genes are TRBV5-4 and TRBJ2-7; TRBD1 agrees at 7 bases. The CDR3 is made up of 15 amino acids. Trimming cost V 3 bases and J 4 bases; bases outside gene matches: 10. Germline V gene lookup returns CDR1 SGHNT and CDR2 YYREEE (reference sequence). CDR3 protein: CASSYSPGTVYEQYF. The sequenced part of the CDR3 DNA is TGTGCCAGCAGCTACTCGCCCGGGACAGTTTACGAG.

Of note for this clone: The read comes to an end 3 residues before the CDR3 does, leaving the germline J gene to fill in the end. The rearrangement links TRBV5-1 to TRBJ2-2, with unresolved D. V was clipped by 2 bases and J by 2 bases, with 7 bases between them. CDR1 SGHRS and CDR2 YFSETQ come from the germline V gene. The CDR3 length is 14 residues. The sequenced part of the CDR3 DNA is TGCGCCAGCAGCTTAACGGGTAACACCGGGGAG. Its translation: CASSLTGNTGE. The full CDR3 protein reads CASSLTGNTGELFF.

Comment on this clone: The CDR3 end is not reached by the read, which stops 3 residues before it; the germline J gene fills it in. The J gene is TRBJ2-7, the V gene TRBV20-1, with TRBD2 as a possible D gene (5 bases). Trimming left V 6 bases short and J 2 bases short, with 17 bases between. Germline V gives CDR1 DFQATT, CDR2 SNEGSKA (reference sequence). The CDR3 runs to 14 residues. The sequenced CDR3 bases are TGCAGTGCCAGGCCGGGGAGAGGTCCCTACGAG. Its translation is CSARPGRGPYE. The complete CDR3 sequence is CSARPGRGPYEQYF.

To note about this clone: Read sequence stops 3 residues before the CDR3 end, and the germline J gene provides the missing end. The V gene is TRBV19, the J gene TRBJ2-7; possibly TRBD1 for D (6 bases). Trimming pared 2 bases from V and 5 bases from J, leaving 13 bases between. Germline loops: CDR1 LNHDA, CDR2 SQIVND (reference sequence). The CDR3 sequence is 14 residues long. CDR3 residues: CASSISTGKDEQYF. Incomplete CDR3 DNA: TGTGCCAGTAGTATATCCACAGGGAAGGACGAG.

Details on this clone: The read finishes 3 residues shy of the CDR3 end, and the germline J gene is used to complete it. The J gene is TRBJ2-2, the V gene TRBV19; TRBD1 matches at 8 bases. The CDR3 covers 14 residues. V lost 6 bases and J lost 4; bases outside the gene matches: 4. The germline V gene encodes CDR1 LNHDA and CDR2 SQIVND (reference sequence). CDR3 in amino acids: CASRGQGPTGELFF. The part of the CDR3 DNA that was read is TGTGCCAGTAGAGGACAGGGACCCACCGGGGAG.

Partial CDR3 DNA: TGCGCCAGCAGCTTGGCCCAGGAGGCGATCAATGAG. Translated: CASSLAQEAINE. In full, the CDR3 reads CASSLAQEAINEQFF. This chain joins TRBV5-1 and TRBJ2-1; a possible D gene is TRBD2 (5 bases). Read data end 3 residues before the CDR3 end; the end is taken from the germline J gene. V dropped 0 bases and J dropped 6 bases, with 13 bases sitting between them. Germline CDR1 and CDR2: SGHRS and YFSETQ. The CDR3 sequence is 15 residues long.

With respect to this clone: With the read ending 3 residues before the CDR3 end, the germline J gene is used to fill in that end. The rearrangement uses TRBV7-6 and TRBJ2-1; 11 nucleotides match TRBD2. The CDR3 sequence is 16 residues long. CDR1 and CDR2 (germline): SGHVS, FNYEAQ. V was pared by 1 base and J by 4 bases, with 3 bases of the junction left unmatched. CDR3 region: CASSLVASGGYNEQFF. CDR3 bases read: TGTGCCAGCAGCTTAGTAGCTAGCGGGGGGTACAATGAG.

Worth noting for this clone: The read ends 3 residues shy of where the CDR3 ends; the end is completed using the germline J gene. This chain links TRBV7-9 with TRBJ2-7; 7 bases map to TRBD2. The CDR3 consists of 14 residues. CDR1 is SEHNR, CDR2 FQNEAQ, per germline (reference sequence). Trimming removed 6 bases from V and 5 bases from J; junction bases left unmatched: 10. The covered CDR3 bases are TGTGCCAGCAGTCACCAGCGGGATGGCAACGAG. Protein sequence: CASSHQRDGNE. The whole CDR3 is CASSHQRDGNEQYF.